Listed here is a single T cell receptor beta chain. The data stem from a study of blood T cell repertoires in COVID-19. Using immunoSEQ multiplex PCR, the repertoire was profiled, and TCRdb retains in-frame clones only, with some absent. This table holds about 150,000 clones, about 80% found once. The sample comprised peripheral blood. The sequence came from a woman of 80 years or more with acute or convalescent COVID-19.

CDR3 region: CASSSSGTGYEKLFF. The CDR3 DNA reads TGCGCCAGCAGCTCCTCCGGGACAGGGTATGAAAAACTGTTTTTT. This rearrangement joins TRBV5-1 to TRBJ1-4; TRBD1 aligns across 9 bases. This CDR3 has 15 amino acids. With 3 bases clipped from V and 6 bases from J, the junction kept 6 bases outside the gene matches. Germline CDR1 SGHRS, CDR2 YFSETQ.